There are many counts of the clone carrying this T cell receptor (beta chain). The time point: pre-sensitization, week 0. Specified treatment: therapeutic diphenylcyclopropenone sensitization with weekly scalp DPC. The data were taken from a study of human T cells and chemical hapten exposure. Via MiXCR, TCRdb re-called the RACE reads, giving one row per CDR3 protein. The sample includes some 250,000 distinct CDR3 sequences, about 7.7% seen only once; the top ten take 1.2%. This CDR3 has 14 residues. Trimming pared 6 bases from V and 0 bases from J, leaving 7 bases between. CDR1 is SGHDT and CDR2 is YYEEEE in the germline V gene.

The TCR originated in a man between 18 and 29 years old with alopecia areata. Some clones in this sample may be carry-over from other donors' samples. Source: whole blood, taken in connection with sensitization to the hapten diphenylcyclopropenone (DPC). The chain is built from TRBV5-6 and TRBJ1-6; unclear D gene. The CDR3 bases are TGTGCCAGCACGCGGAGCTCCTATAATTCACCCCTCCACTTT. Amino acids: CASTRSSYNSPLHF. Filled out from reference TRBV5-6 and TRBJ1-6, the complete variable domain reads DAGVTQSPTHLIKTRGQQVTLRCSPKSGHDTVSWYQQALGQGPQFIFQYYEEEERQRGNFPDRFSGHQFPNYSSELNVNALLLGDSALYLCASTRSSYNSPLHFGNGTRLTVT.